A selection of T cell receptor beta chains follows, all from one sample in a study of cytotoxic CD8 clonotypes in ibrutinib-treated CLL. TCRdb's copy holds only in-frame clones and misses some; the assay was immunoSEQ multiplex PCR. The table shows under 200,000 clones, with approximately 77% occurring only once. The input for sequencing was PBMCs, taken after 12 months of ibrutinib treatment. These receptors came from a human donor with chronic lymphocytic leukemia. CDR3s include the opening cysteine and the closing phenylalanine or tryptophan. D genes are given only for firm matches. Clone size is not always given. Where it is, it says once, few, many or a class for expanded clones.

j_call clone_size v_call cdr3_length d_call cdr3_nt cdr3_aa
TRBJ1-6 NA TRBV5-4 15 TRBD1 TGTGCCAGCAGCTGGGGACAGGGAAATAATTCACCCCTCCACTTT CASSWGQGNNSPLHF
TRBJ1-2 NA TRBV6-6 16 TRBD1 TGTGCCAGCAGTTACTCGGAGGGGGCGCAGGTATATGGCTACACCTTC CASSYSEGAQVYGYTF
TRBJ2-4 NA TRBV7-9 14 NA TGTGCCAGCAGCTTAGGCAGGAACCAAAACATTCAGTACTTC CASSLGRNQNIQYF
TRBJ2-7 NA TRBV11-2 16 NA TGTGCCAGCAGCTTATCGCCGGCGGGGAGCTCCTACGAGCAGTACTTC CASSLSPAGSSYEQYF
TRBJ1-1 NA TRBV28 13 NA TGTGCCAGCAGTTTTAGGAGGAACACTGAAGCTTTCTTT CASSFRRNTEAFF
TRBJ2-7 NA TRBV28 14 TRBD2 TGTGCCAGCAGTATTACCGGGGGGGCCTACGAGCAGTACTTC CASSITGGAYEQYF
TRBJ1-2 NA TRBV4-1 13 NA TGCGCCAGCGGGGCGGACAGTATCTATGGCTACACCTTC CASGADSIYGYTF
TRBJ1-2 NA TRBV27 14 NA TGTGCCAGCAGTTTATTAGGCAGAGATTATGGCTACACCTTC CASSLLGRDYGYTF
TRBJ2-1 NA TRBV27 17 NA TGTGCCAGCCTACTAGCTGGAGGGACAAGACCTTACAATGAGCAGTTCTTC CASLLAGGTRPYNEQFF
TRBJ1-3 NA TRBV2 13 NA TGTGCCAGCAGCGCCACAAATGGAAACACCATATATTTT CASSATNGNTIYF
TRBJ1-6 NA TRBV11-2 13 NA TGTGCCAGCAGGGGCCAGTCTAATTCACCCCTCCACTTT CASRGQSNSPLHF
TRBJ2-1 once TRBV5-8 15 TRBD1 TGTGCCAGCAGCCCAGGACAGGGTGGGACAAGAGAGCAGTTCTTC CASSPGQGGTREQFF
TRBJ1-4 NA TRBV7-9 13 NA TGTGCCAGCAGCTTGGACGATAATGAAAAACTGTTTTTT CASSLDDNEKLFF
TRBJ2-1 NA TRBV28 13 TRBD2 TGTGCCAGCAGTGTCACTAGCGGGACGGTGCAGTTCTTC CASSVTSGTVQFF
TRBJ2-3 once TRBV5-1 11 NA TGTGCCAGCAGCTTGACGGATACGCAGTATTTT CASSLTDTQYF
TRBJ1-1 few TRBV10-3 17 NA TGTGCCATCAGTGGGGTCCCAGGTGGGCAGGGCGGCACTGAAGCTTTCTTT CAISGVPGGQGGTEAFF
TRBJ2-7 NA TRBV11-2 15 NA TGTGCCAGCAGCGGTTTAGGGGGGCTTTCCTACGAGCAGTACTTC CASSGLGGLSYEQYF
TRBJ1-3 NA TRBV10-2 13 NA TGCGCCAGCAGTGACAGTGAGGTTCGCACCATATATTTT CASSDSEVRTIYF
TRBJ2-1 NA TRBV27 15 TRBD2 TGTGCCAGCAGTCTCAGCGGGACCTACTACAATGAGCAGTTCTTC CASSLSGTYYNEQFF
TRBJ2-3 NA TRBV2 13 TRBD2 TGTGCCGGAGGACTAGCGGGAGCAGATACGCAGTATTTT CAGGLAGADTQYF
TRBJ2-1 once TRBV29-1 14 TRBD2 TGCAGCGTTAGTAGCGGGACTCTAGGGAATGAGCAGTTCTTC CSVSSGTLGNEQFF
TRBJ2-7 NA TRBV21-1 14 NA TGTGCCAGCAGCAACACAGGGAGCTCCTACGAGCAGTACTTC CASSNTGSSYEQYF
TRBJ1-3 NA TRBV4-1 16 NA TGCGCCAGCAGCCAAGTTGAATACGGGCCTGGAAACACCATATATTTT CASSQVEYGPGNTIYF
TRBJ2-3 NA TRBV4-1 18 NA TGCGCCAGCAGCCATCACCGACCCCGGGGTTCGGTCACAGATACGCAGTATTTT CASSHHRPRGSVTDTQYF
TRBJ1-1 NA TRBV28 15 TRBD1 TGTGCCAGCAGCTATCCTCCGAGGCAGGGGGCCGCGGCTTTCTTT CASSYPPRQGAAAFF
TRBJ1-2 NA TRBV6-1 13 NA TGTGCCAGCACCCTCGGATTTAACTATGGCTACACCTTC CASTLGFNYGYTF
TRBJ1-2 NA TRBV29-1 12 NA TGCAGCGTTATCCCCAGGGGCTATGGCTACACCTTC CSVIPRGYGYTF
TRBJ2-7 few TRBV28 15 TRBD1 TGTGCCAGCAGCAACCGGGACAGGAGGGCCTCCGAGCAGTACTTC CASSNRDRRASEQYF
TRBJ1-2 once TRBV19 15 NA TGTGCCAGTAGTATAGTCGGACCTCAAACAGGTGGCTACACCTTC CASSIVGPQTGGYTF
TRBJ2-3 NA TRBV7-2 12 NA TGTGCCAGCAGCTTAGGACCTGGTACGCAGTATTTT CASSLGPGTQYF
TRBJ2-5 few TRBV7-2 14 NA TGTGCCAGCAGCCATTCGATCAACGACGAGACCCAGTACTTC CASSHSINDETQYF
TRBJ1-2 NA TRBV29-1 13 NA TGCAGCGCGGCTACGGGGAGCGACTATAGCTACACCTTC CSAATGSDYSYTF
TRBJ1-2 NA TRBV5-4 14 NA TGTGCCAGCAGCTTGCCAGGAGCTAACTATGGCTACACCTTC CASSLPGANYGYTF
TRBJ2-3 NA TRBV5-1 17 TRBD2 TGCGCCAGCAGTCGACTAGCGGGGGGGAGTAGCACAGATACGCAGTATTTT CASSRLAGGSSTDTQYF
TRBJ2-4 once TRBV5-6 13 NA TGTGCCAGCAGCTTCCCAGACAAAAACATTCAGTACTTC CASSFPDKNIQYF
TRBJ1-3 NA TRBV28 15 NA TGTGCCAGCAGTCCCTTTCCGGGTCGGGGTTACACCATATATTTT CASSPFPGRGYTIYF
TRBJ2-4 once TRBV7-9 16 NA TGTGCCAGCAGCACCTTAGACCCTCTAGCCAAAAACATTCAGTACTTC CASSTLDPLAKNIQYF
TRBJ1-5 NA TRBV4-1 18 TRBD1 TGCGCCAGCAGCCAAGGGGGGGGCCCGGGACAGGGTGTCCAGCCCCAGCATTTT CASSQGGGPGQGVQPQHF
TRBJ1-1 NA TRBV11-2 15 NA TGTGCCAGCAGCTCGTTAAGTGGGGGCTACACTGAAGCTTTCTTT CASSSLSGGYTEAFF
TRBJ2-3 NA TRBV28 18 TRBD2 TGTGCCAGCAGTTTCCCACGCGCTAGCGGGGGGCTCCTCGATACGCAGTATTTT CASSFPRASGGLLDTQYF
TRBJ2-2 NA TRBV27 13 NA TGTGCCAGCAGTTTATGGGGCGGCGGGGAGCTGTTTTTT CASSLWGGGELFF
TRBJ2-1 NA TRBV5-6 16 NA TGTGCCAGCAGGACGCTCAGAGGGAGACGTTACAATGAGCAGTTCTTC CASRTLRGRRYNEQFF
TRBJ1-6 NA TRBV4-1 15 TRBD1 TGCGCCAGCAGCTTGCAGGGGGCAGTCAATTCACCCCTCCACTTT CASSLQGAVNSPLHF
TRBJ1-4 NA TRBV28 15 NA TGTGCCAGCAGTTTCCGCCGCACCCGAAATGAAAAACTGTTTTTT CASSFRRTRNEKLFF
TRBJ2-7 NA TRBV28 17 TRBD2 TGTGCCAGCGGGAAACTTCTTGGGGCTAGCGGGGGCAACGAGCAGTACTTC CASGKLLGASGGNEQYF
TRBJ1-1 NA TRBV5-4 14 NA TGTGCCAGCAGCTTGTTCGAAGGGAGCCCTGAAGCTTTCTTT CASSLFEGSPEAFF
TRBJ2-5 NA TRBV9 19 TRBD2 TGTGCCAGCAGCCCACGGAGCGGGGGGGCCTTTTCCCCACAAGAGACCCAGTACTTC CASSPRSGGAFSPQETQYF